This T cell receptor beta chain was recorded in a study of blood T cells in healthy people across ages. Study background: Using template switching, researchers captured about one barcoded beta molecule for each two T cells.

The authors ran a second PCR of roughly 6 to 11 cycles using a sample-barcoded 5' primer and a J-beta primer mix. With 12 random nucleotides, a template-switch adaptor tagged each individual cDNA molecule. Each CDR3 protein gets one entry after TCRdb re-called the 5' RACE reads with MiXCR. The sample has about 1,500,000 distinct CDR3 sequences; 28% are singletons. A note on this clonotype: Its specificity is unknown.

Trimming removed 2 bases at V and 3 bases at J, with 19 bases between. Germline V gives CDR1 MNHNS, CDR2 SASEGT. This CDR3 contains 17 residues. Overall study results and limits: Naive T cell percentage and TCR beta diversity correlated strongly. Naive CD4+ cells and diversity were both higher in long-lived donors than in aged donors.

The TCR sequence derives from a woman in her twenties or thirties in good health. The gene calls are TRBV6-1 and TRBJ2-5, with D perhaps matching TRBD2 (5 bases). The sample taken for sequencing was blood. The DNA of the CDR3 is TGTGCCAGCAGTGAACGGTTCGGGGTCCTACATAAAGAGACCCAGTACTTC. Translated, it gives CASSERFGVLHKETQYF.